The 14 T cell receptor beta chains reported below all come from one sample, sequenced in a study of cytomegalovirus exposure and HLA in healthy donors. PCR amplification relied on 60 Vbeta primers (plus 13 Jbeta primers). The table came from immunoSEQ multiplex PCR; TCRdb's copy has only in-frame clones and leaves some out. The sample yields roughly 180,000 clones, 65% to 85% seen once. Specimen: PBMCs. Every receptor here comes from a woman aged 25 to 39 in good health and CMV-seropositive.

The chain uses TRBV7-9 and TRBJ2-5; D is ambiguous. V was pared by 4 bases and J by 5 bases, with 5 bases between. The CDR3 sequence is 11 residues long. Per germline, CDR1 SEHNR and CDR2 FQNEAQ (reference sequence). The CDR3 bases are TGTGCCAGCAGCTCGGGTGAGACCCAGTACTTC. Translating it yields CASSSGETQYF.

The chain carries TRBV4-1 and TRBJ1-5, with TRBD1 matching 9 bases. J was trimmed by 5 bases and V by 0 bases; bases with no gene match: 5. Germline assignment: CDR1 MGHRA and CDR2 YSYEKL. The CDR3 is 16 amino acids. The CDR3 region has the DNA TGCGCCAGCAGCCAAGAGCCGGGACAGGGATATCAGCCCCAGCATTTT. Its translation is CASSQEPGQGYQPQHF.

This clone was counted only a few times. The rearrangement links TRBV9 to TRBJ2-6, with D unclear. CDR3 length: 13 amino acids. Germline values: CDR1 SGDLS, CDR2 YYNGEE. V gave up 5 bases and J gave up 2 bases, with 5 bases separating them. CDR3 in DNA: TGTGCCAGCAGGGGCGCTGGGGCCAACGTCCTGACTTTC. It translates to CASRGAGANVLTF. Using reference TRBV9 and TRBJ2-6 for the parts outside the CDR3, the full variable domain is DSGVTQTPKHLITATGQRVTLRCSPRSGDLSVYWYQQSLDQGLQFLIQYYNGEERAKGNILERFSAQQFPDLHSELNLSSLELGDSALYFCASRGAGANVLTFGAGSRLTVL.

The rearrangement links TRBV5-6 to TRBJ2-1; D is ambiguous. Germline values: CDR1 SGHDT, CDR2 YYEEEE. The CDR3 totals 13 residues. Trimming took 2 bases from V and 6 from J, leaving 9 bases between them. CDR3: CASSLNWANEQFF. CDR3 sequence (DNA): TGTGCCAGCAGCTTAAACTGGGCCAATGAGCAGTTCTTC.

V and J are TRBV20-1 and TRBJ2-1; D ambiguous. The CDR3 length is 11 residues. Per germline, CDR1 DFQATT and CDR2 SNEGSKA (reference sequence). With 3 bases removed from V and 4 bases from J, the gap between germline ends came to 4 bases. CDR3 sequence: CSARRYNEQFF. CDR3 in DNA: TGCAGTGCTAGGCGGTACAATGAGCAGTTCTTC.

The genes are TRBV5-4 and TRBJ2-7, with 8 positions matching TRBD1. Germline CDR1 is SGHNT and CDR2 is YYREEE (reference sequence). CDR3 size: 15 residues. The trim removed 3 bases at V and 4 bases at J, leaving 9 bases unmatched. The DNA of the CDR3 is TGTGCCAGCAGCTCCATCGGACAGGGAATTTACGAGCAGTACTTC. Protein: CASSSIGQGIYEQYF.

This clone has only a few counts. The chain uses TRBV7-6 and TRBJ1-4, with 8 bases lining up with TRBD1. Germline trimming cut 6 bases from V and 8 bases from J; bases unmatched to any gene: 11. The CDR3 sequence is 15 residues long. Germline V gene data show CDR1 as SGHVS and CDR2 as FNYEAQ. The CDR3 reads CASSPTGERGEKLFF. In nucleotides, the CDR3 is TGTGCCAGCAGTCCGACAGGGGAACGGGGGGAAAAACTGTTTTTT.

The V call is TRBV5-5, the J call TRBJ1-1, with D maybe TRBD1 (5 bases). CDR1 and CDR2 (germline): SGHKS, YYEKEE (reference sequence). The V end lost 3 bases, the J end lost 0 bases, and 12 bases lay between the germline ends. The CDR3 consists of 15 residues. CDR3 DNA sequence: TGTGCCAGCAGCTCCACAGGTAGCATGAACACTGAAGCTTTCTTT. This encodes CASSSTGSMNTEAFF.

CDR3 nucleotide sequence: TGTGCCAGCAGTCAGGGAACAGGGAGCGCTGAAGCTTTCTTT. Protein: CASSQGTGSAEAFF. This rearrangement joins TRBV28 to TRBJ1-1; D possibly corresponds to TRBD1 (6 bases). Germline V gene data show CDR1 as MDHEN and CDR2 as SYDVKM. The CDR3 totals 14 residues. V was pared by 5 bases and J by 6 bases, with 16 bases between.

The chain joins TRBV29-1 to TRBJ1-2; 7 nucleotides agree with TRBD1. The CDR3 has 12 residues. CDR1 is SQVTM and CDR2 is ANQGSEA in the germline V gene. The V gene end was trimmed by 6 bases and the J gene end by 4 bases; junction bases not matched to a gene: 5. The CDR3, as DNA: TGCAGCGTGACCGACAGGGCCTATGGCTACACCTTC. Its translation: CSVTDRAYGYTF.

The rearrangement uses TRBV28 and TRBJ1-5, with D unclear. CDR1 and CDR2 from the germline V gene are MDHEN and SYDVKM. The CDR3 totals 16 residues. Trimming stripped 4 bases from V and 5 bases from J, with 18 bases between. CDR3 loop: CASSYGGSGGYQPQHF. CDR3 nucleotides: TGTGCCAGCAGTTACGGCGGGTCGGGCGGATATCAGCCCCAGCATTTT.

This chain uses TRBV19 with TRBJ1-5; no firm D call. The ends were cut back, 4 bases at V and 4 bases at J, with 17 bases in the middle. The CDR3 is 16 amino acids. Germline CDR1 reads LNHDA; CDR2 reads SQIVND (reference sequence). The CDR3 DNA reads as TGTGCCAGTAGTAAGCGGACCGAGTCTACTAATCAGCCCCAGCATTTT. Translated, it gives CASSKRTESTNQPQHF.

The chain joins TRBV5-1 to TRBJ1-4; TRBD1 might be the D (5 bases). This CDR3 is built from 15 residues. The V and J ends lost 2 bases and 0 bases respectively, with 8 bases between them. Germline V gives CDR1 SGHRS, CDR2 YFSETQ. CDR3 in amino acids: CASSFDSATNEKLFF. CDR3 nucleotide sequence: TGCGCCAGCAGCTTCGACAGTGCAACTAATGAAAAACTGTTTTTT.

The CDR3 region is CASSPTNQPSNQPQHF. The CDR3 nucleotides read TGCGCCAGCAGCCCAACAAATCAACCGAGCAATCAGCCCCAGCATTTT. The chain combines TRBV4-3 with TRBJ1-5; D is unclear. The CDR3 spans 16 residues. Trimming removed 4 bases at V and 1 base at J, with 14 bases between. Germline V gene lookup returns CDR1 LGHNA and CDR2 YSLEER.